Described below is a single T cell receptor (beta chain) sequence and its context. The antigen is unknown. Germline CDR1 PRHDT, CDR2 FYEKMQ (reference sequence). This CDR3 is built from 13 residues. The V gene lost 5 bases and the J gene lost 4 bases, with 6 bases spanning the gap. This sample is drawn from a study of graft-versus-host responses after intestinal transplantation. Study overall: Following induction with anti-thymocyte globulin, all recipients were given tacrolimus and steroids for roughly three years.

TCRdb's table, derived via immunoSEQ multiplex PCR, lists solely in-frame clones and lacks some. The repertoire includes 71,000 or so clones, 90% of them detected once, and about 1.3% sits in the top ten. Regarding the study as a whole: GvH clone levels peaked in circulation, and this peak was associated with early post-transplant HvG declines. GvH clones turned up in recipient marrow; some had shown up first in ileum or blood.

This sample comprised unstimulated CD8+ T cells sorted from spleen or lymph node cells, obtained before intestinal transplant. The chain joins TRBV13 to TRBJ1-6; D may be TRBD1 (6 bases). The source of this sequence is a human donor who received an intestinal transplant. The CDR3 DNA is TGTGCCAGCAGCCAGGGGTATAATTCACCCCTCCACTTT. This translates into CASSQGYNSPLHF.